The 17 T cell receptor beta chains given below trace back to one sample, sequenced in a study of T cell responses to AZD1222 COVID-19 vaccine. The method was immunoSEQ multiplex PCR; TCRdb's version includes in-frame clones alone and lacks a portion of them. The sample holds 90,000 to 120,000 clones, roughly nine tenths seen once. Specimen: peripheral blood, collected 28 days after the second dose of the MenACWY control vaccine. These receptor sequences come from an adult who received the MenACWY meningococcal vaccine as a control.

The chain uses TRBV4-2 and TRBJ2-5, with 13 bases that match TRBD2. Germline CDR1 reads LGHNA; CDR2 reads YNFKEQ. Unmatched junction bases numbered 1, after V lost 4 bases and J lost 2 bases. The CDR3 contains 15 residues. CDR3 sequence: CASSRTSGGQETQYF. Here the CDR3 DNA reads TGTGCCAGCAGCCGGACTAGCGGGGGTCAAGAGACCCAGTACTTC.

J is TRBJ1-1 and V is TRBV7-9; D gene uncertain. The germline V and J ends were trimmed by 5 bases and 5 bases, with 21 bases remaining between them. The CDR3 is made up of 16 amino acids. Germline values: CDR1 SEHNR, CDR2 FQNEAQ (reference sequence). In DNA form, the CDR3 reads TGTGCCAGCAGCCCTATCTACAGTGCGGGAAAAACTGAAGCTTTCTTT. Translation: CASSPIYSAGKTEAFF.

The chain has TRBV7-7 and TRBJ1-2; D unresolved. Between the trimmed V and J ends, which lost 5 bases and 7 bases, there was a span of 20 bases. CDR3 size: 15 residues. Germline V CDR1 and CDR2: SSHAT, FNYEAQ (reference sequence). The CDR3 DNA is TGTGCCAGCAGCCCCCAAGGAACCCCGTGGCCTGGCTACACCTTC. It specifies CASSPQGTPWPGYTF.

For the CDR3, the DNA is TGCGCCAGCAGCCTCTCAGGATCGTGGGGCGACACTGAAGCTTTCTTT. This encodes CASSLSGSWGDTEAFF. The chain joins TRBV5-1 to TRBJ1-1; D is perhaps TRBD1 (5 bases). The germline V and J ends were trimmed by 4 bases and 3 bases, with 19 bases remaining between them. CDR3 length equals 16 residues. The germline gives CDR1 SGHRS, CDR2 YFSETQ.

CDR3 in DNA: TGCGCCAGCAGCTATCGGGTAGCGGAGCAGTTCTTC. Protein product: CASSYRVAEQFF. The chain carries TRBV5-1 and TRBJ2-1; a weak D match, TRBD2 (5 bases). Germline values: CDR1 SGHRS, CDR2 YFSETQ. Between the trimmed V and J ends, which lost 3 bases and 10 bases, there was a span of 11 bases. There are 12 residues in the CDR3.

The chain couples TRBV7-2 to TRBJ1-2, with D possibly being TRBD1 (5 bases). CDR1 SGHTA and CDR2 FQGNSA come from the germline V gene. V was clipped by 3 bases and J by 3 bases, with 11 bases between them. This CDR3 is built from 14 residues. CDR3 bases: TGTGCCAGCAGCTTTATAACAGGCTACTATGGCTACACCTTC. Residues: CASSFITGYYGYTF.

V and J are TRBV5-6 and TRBJ2-5; 13 bases agree with TRBD2. The CDR3 spans 16 residues. From germline, CDR1 is SGHDT and CDR2 YYEEEE. V lost 4 bases to trimming and J lost 5 bases; unmatched junction nucleotides: 8. CDR3 sequence reads: CASSPRLAGGWETQYF. CDR3 in DNA: TGTGCCAGCAGCCCGAGACTAGCGGGGGGCTGGGAGACCCAGTACTTC.

The rearrangement uses TRBV27 and TRBJ1-2, with a possible D match to TRBD1 (6 bases). There are 14 residues in the CDR3. Germline V gene sequence: CDR1 MNHEY, CDR2 SMNVEV (reference sequence). V was clipped by 6 bases and J by 8 bases, with 19 bases between them. In nucleotides, the CDR3 is TGTGCCAGCAGCCCTTGGGGGGGGACAAACGGCTACACCTTC. It yields the protein CASSPWGGTNGYTF.

This clone was counted a single time. The DNA of the CDR3 is TGTGCCAGCAGCTTAGTAACTAGCGGGGGGCAAGAGACCCAGTACTTC. Translated, it gives CASSLVTSGGQETQYF. V and J are TRBV11-2 and TRBJ2-5; 12 nucleotides match TRBD2. This CDR3 is 16 amino acids long. From germline, CDR1 is SGHAT and CDR2 FQNNGV. V lost 1 base and J lost 2; bases outside the gene matches: 2.

This rearrangement joins TRBV28 to TRBJ1-6, with D perhaps matching TRBD1 (5 bases). The V gene lost 10 bases and the J gene lost 10 bases, with 20 bases spanning the gap. CDR3 length: 14 residues. The V gene's germline CDR1 is MDHEN and CDR2 SYDVKM. The CDR3 loop reads CAISPQVGASPLHF. The DNA of the CDR3 is TGTGCCATCTCACCCCAGGTAGGGGCCTCACCCCTCCACTTT.

The rearrangement joins TRBV5-6 to TRBJ2-6; the D is unclear. The germline CDR1 and CDR2 sequences are SGHDT and YYEEEE. This CDR3 spans 16 amino acids. V shed 2 bases and J shed 3 bases, with 12 bases lying between them. CDR3 coding DNA: TGTGCCAGCAGCTTTCCGGGTCCCATTGGGGCCAACGTCCTGACTTTC. Translating gives CASSFPGPIGANVLTF.

This clone appeared once. V and J are TRBV5-1 and TRBJ2-7, with D unresolved. V was shortened by 4 bases and J by 9 bases, with 20 bases between the two germline ends. The CDR3 sequence is 14 residues long. In germline, CDR1 is SGHRS, CDR2 YFSETQ. The CDR3 bases are TGCGCCAGCAGCCGTACCCATGGGGAATTGGCGCAGTACTTC. Its protein is CASSRTHGELAQYF.

J is TRBJ1-1 and V is TRBV24-1; D possibly corresponds to TRBD1 (5 bases). Germline V lookup: CDR1 KGHDR, CDR2 SFDVKD. The CDR3 totals 13 residues. V lost 6 bases to trimming and J lost 4 bases, with 11 bases between them. In DNA form, the CDR3 reads TGTGCCACCAGTCGGGATGGGGGCACTGAAGCTTTCTTT. Its protein product is CATSRDGGTEAFF.

The chain recombines TRBV7-9 with TRBJ1-1, with D perhaps matching TRBD1 (5 bases). Per the germline V gene, CDR1 is SEHNR and CDR2 is FQNEAQ (reference sequence). The CDR3 totals 13 residues. Deletions cut 1 base from V and 8 bases from J, with 11 bases between. Written as DNA, the CDR3 is TGTGCCAGCAGCTTAGGGGGGGTCCTGGAAGCTTTCTTT. The encoded protein is CASSLGGVLEAFF.

The chain couples TRBV19 to TRBJ2-7; D is perhaps TRBD2 (6 bases). V dropped 5 bases and J dropped 5 bases, with 16 bases sitting between them. Germline CDR1 reads LNHDA; CDR2 reads SQIVND (reference sequence). This CDR3 spans 14 amino acids. The CDR3 DNA sequence: TGTGCCAGTAGTCGGAGGGGACTTAGGGACGAGCAGTACTTC. As protein: CASSRRGLRDEQYF.

In this sample, this clone turned up once. This rearrangement joins TRBV5-6 to TRBJ2-7; 9 nucleotides align to TRBD1. The CDR3 extends over 14 amino acids. J gave up 6 bases and V 0 bases, and 4 bases lay outside the gene matches. From germline, CDR1 is SGHDT and CDR2 YYEEEE. The CDR3 region has the DNA TGTGCCAGCAGCTTGGACAGGGGGCTGGGCGAGCAGTACTTC. Its protein is CASSLDRGLGEQYF.

The chain is built from TRBV21-1 and TRBJ1-2; the tabulated D call, TRBD1, remains unverified against the DNA. TRBV21-1 is designated a pseudogene. The CDR3 has 15 residues. As DNA, the CDR3 is TGTGCCAGCAGCAAAGTAGTGGGCAAGCTCCGTGACTACACCTTC. Amino acids: CASSKVVGKLRDYTF.